The T cell receptor beta chain described here comes from a study of cytotoxic CD8 clonotypes in ibrutinib-treated CLL. In germline, CDR1 is MNHEY, CDR2 SVGAGI. This CDR3 has 15 residues. V lost 4 bases to trimming and J lost 6 bases, with 16 bases between them. Data came from immunoSEQ multiplex PCR; TCRdb stores just in-frame clones and leaves some out. This table has over 100,000 clones, approximately 58% appearing once. The receptor was isolated from a human donor with chronic lymphocytic leukemia. The chain uses TRBV6-5 and TRBJ1-5; perhaps TRBD1 as D (5 bases). Sequencing used PBMCs, obtained after 24 months of ibrutinib treatment. The CDR3 protein is CASSLTYGAGQPQHF. CDR3 coding DNA: TGTGCCAGCAGTTTGACCTACGGGGCGGGTCAGCCCCAGCATTTT.